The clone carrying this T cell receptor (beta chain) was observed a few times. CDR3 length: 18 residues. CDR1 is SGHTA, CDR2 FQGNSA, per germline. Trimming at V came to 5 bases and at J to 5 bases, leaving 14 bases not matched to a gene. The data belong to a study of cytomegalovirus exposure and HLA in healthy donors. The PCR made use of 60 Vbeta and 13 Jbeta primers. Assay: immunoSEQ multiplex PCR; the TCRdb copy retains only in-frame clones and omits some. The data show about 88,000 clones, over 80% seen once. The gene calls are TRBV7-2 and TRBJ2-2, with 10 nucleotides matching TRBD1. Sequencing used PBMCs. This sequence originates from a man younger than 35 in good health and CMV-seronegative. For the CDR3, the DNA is TGTGCCAGCAGCCCGGTGATGATGGGACAGGGGATGACCGGGGAGCTGTTTTTT. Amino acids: CASSPVMMGQGMTGELFF.